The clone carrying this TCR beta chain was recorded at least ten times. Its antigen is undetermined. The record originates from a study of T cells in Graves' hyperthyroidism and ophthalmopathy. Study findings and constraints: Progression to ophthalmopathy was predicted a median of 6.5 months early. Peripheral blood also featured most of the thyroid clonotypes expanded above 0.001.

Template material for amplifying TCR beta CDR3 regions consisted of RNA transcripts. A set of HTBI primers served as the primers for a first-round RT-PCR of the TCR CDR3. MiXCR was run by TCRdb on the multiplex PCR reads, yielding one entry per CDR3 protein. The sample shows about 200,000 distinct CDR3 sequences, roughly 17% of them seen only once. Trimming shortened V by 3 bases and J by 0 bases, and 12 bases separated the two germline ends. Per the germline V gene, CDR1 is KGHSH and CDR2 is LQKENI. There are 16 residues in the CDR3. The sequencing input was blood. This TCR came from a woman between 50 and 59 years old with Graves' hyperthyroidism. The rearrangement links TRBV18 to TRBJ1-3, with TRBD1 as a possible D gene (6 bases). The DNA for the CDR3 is TGTGCCAGCTCACCGGAACAGGGCTTCTCTGGAAACACCATATATTTT. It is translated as CASSPEQGFSGNTIYF.